Listed here are 28 T cell receptor beta chains from one sample, sequenced in a study of OX40 agonist ivuxolimab in advanced cancers. The table came from immunoSEQ multiplex PCR; TCRdb's copy has only in-frame clones and leaves some out. The data hold just under 65,000 clones, with roughly four fifths observed a single time. The material sequenced was CD4+ or CD8+ T cells sorted from blood, taken in a trial of the OX40 agonist ivuxolimab. The receptors here all came from an adult with an advanced solid tumor such as melanoma, head and neck, liver or kidney cancer.

The chain carries TRBV28 and TRBJ2-7, with TRBD2 identical over 13 bases. Germline trimming cut 5 bases from V and 4 bases from J; bases unmatched to any gene: 11. The CDR3 spans 17 residues. The V gene's germline CDR1 is MDHEN and CDR2 SYDVKM. CDR3 sequence reads: CASSLSRTSGGYYEQYF. CDR3 nucleotide sequence: TGTGCCAGCAGTCTCTCACGGACTAGCGGGGGATATTACGAGCAGTACTTC.

V usage is TRBV2 and J usage is TRBJ1-1, with no clear D. Trimming pared 4 bases from V and 3 bases from J, leaving 9 bases between. In germline, CDR1 is SNHLY, CDR2 FYNNEI. CDR3 length equals 13 residues. CDR3: CASSVGEDTEAFF. CDR3 nucleotides: TGTGCCAGCAGTGTAGGAGAAGACACTGAAGCTTTCTTT.

This clone was seen just once. The chain joins TRBV28 to TRBJ2-7; possibly TRBD1 for D (6 bases). V was pared by 5 bases and J by 6 bases, with 11 bases between. The CDR3 has 12 amino acids. The germline CDR1 and CDR2 sequences are MDHEN and SYDVKM. CDR3 amino acids: CASSPPGVEQYF. CDR3 nucleotides: TGTGCCAGCAGTCCACCAGGGGTCGAGCAGTACTTC. The full variable domain, with the rest looked up from reference TRBV28 and TRBJ2-7, is DVKVTQSSRYLVKRTGEKVFLECVQDMDHENMFWYRQDPGLGLRLIYFSYDVKMKEKGDIPEGYSVSREKKERFSLILESASTNQTSMYLCASSPPGVEQYFGPGTRLTVT.

The chain uses TRBV2 and TRBJ2-5; 7 bases align to TRBD1. Near its end, the DNA agrees better with TRBJ2-7, so the J call may be wrong. The CDR3 is 14 residues long. Germline V lookup: CDR1 SNHLY, CDR2 FYNNEI. Written as DNA, the CDR3 is TGTGCCAGCAGCCGGGACAGTAGCTCCTACGAGCAGTACTTC. Its protein product is CASSRDSSSYEQYF.

The gene calls are TRBV5-6 and TRBJ1-2; D might be TRBD1 (5 bases). Trimming stripped 2 bases from V and 7 bases from J, with 21 bases between. The V gene's germline CDR1 is SGHDT and CDR2 YYEEEE. The CDR3 extends over 16 amino acids. Here the CDR3 reads CASSLYGTPQRGGYTF. The CDR3 bases are TGTGCCAGCAGCTTATACGGGACTCCTCAGAGAGGTGGCTACACCTTC.

This clone was counted between two and nine times. Here the CDR3 reads CASSPGAGGLTDTQYF. CDR3 DNA: TGTGCCAGCAGCCCGGGGGCCGGGGGCCTGACAGATACGCAGTATTTT. The chain employs TRBV7-6 and TRBJ2-3, with D possibly called TRBD1 or TRBD2 (6 bases each). CDR1 SGHVS and CDR2 FNYEAQ come from the germline V gene. V was shortened by 5 bases and J by 3 bases, with 18 bases between the two germline ends. The CDR3 spans 16 residues.

This chain joins TRBV9 and TRBJ2-2; no reliable D call. Trimming took off 2 bases at V and 4 bases at J, with 12 bases between the two ends. Germline V CDR1 and CDR2: SGDLS, YYNGEE. This CDR3 comprises 15 residues. In nucleotides, the CDR3 is TGTGCCAGCAGCGTTCTCCCGGATACCACCGGGGAGCTGTTTTTT. This codes for CASSVLPDTTGELFF.

The chain recombines TRBV5-6 with TRBJ2-2; a possible D gene is TRBD1 (6 bases). The germline V and J ends were trimmed by 4 bases and 0 bases, with 10 bases remaining between them. This CDR3 spans 15 amino acids. Per the germline V gene, CDR1 is SGHDT and CDR2 is YYEEEE. CDR3 sequence: CASSRDIANTGELFF. The CDR3 DNA reads as TGTGCCAGCAGCCGGGACATTGCGAACACCGGGGAGCTGTTTTTT.

The sample holds one count of this clone. The chain uses TRBV10-3 and TRBJ1-1, with TRBD1 identical over 7 bases. Germline loops: CDR1 ENHRY, CDR2 SYGVKD. V trimming: 0 bases; J trimming: 3 bases; junction bases outside the gene matches: 10. The CDR3 is 17 amino acids. The CDR3 nucleotides are TGTGCCATCAGTGAGTCTCCAGGGGGAAAGGGTCACACTGAAGCTTTCTTT. This gives the protein CAISESPGGKGHTEAFF.

The rearrangement uses TRBV4-1 and TRBJ1-5, with 7 nucleotides matching TRBD1. CDR1 is MGHRA, CDR2 YSYEKL, per germline. This CDR3 is built from 16 residues. Trimming took 1 base from V and 5 from J; bases not matched to a gene: 8. CDR3 sequence (DNA): TGCGCCAGCAGCCAAGGCCTGACAGGGATCCATCAGCCCCAGCATTTT. Translated, it gives CASSQGLTGIHQPQHF.

The chain recombines TRBV15 with TRBJ2-3, with D possibly TRBD2 on 6 matching bases. Germline CDR1 LNHNV, CDR2 YYDKDF (reference sequence). There are 17 residues in the CDR3. V was cut by 5 bases and J by 4 bases, with 22 bases left in between. DNA of the CDR3: TGTGCCACCAGCGCCCTTCGGAGGGGTGTTGGGGCAGATACGCAGTATTTT. This gives the protein CATSALRRGVGADTQYF.

The CDR3 DNA reads as TGTGCCAGCAGCTTGGGTCTAGCGGGAGGGAATGAGCAGTTCTTC. The encoded protein is CASSLGLAGGNEQFF. V and J are TRBV7-3 and TRBJ2-1; 12 nucleotides line up with TRBD2. The CDR3 sequence is 15 residues long. J lost 7 bases, V lost 3 bases, and 4 bases had no gene match. Germline values: CDR1 SGHTA, CDR2 FQGTGA.

This sequence joins TRBV7-9 and TRBJ2-3, with 7 bases aligning to TRBD2. The germline V gene has CDR1 SEHNR and CDR2 FQNEAQ (reference sequence). The ends lost 2 bases at V and 3 bases at J; junction bases unmatched: 8. The CDR3 contains 16 residues. The CDR3 here is CASSLWDLAETDTQYF. CDR3 nucleotide sequence: TGTGCCAGCAGCTTATGGGACCTAGCGGAGACAGATACGCAGTATTTT.

This rearrangement joins TRBV5-1 to TRBJ2-7; 10 positions agree with TRBD2. CDR3 length: 17 amino acids. After removal of 1 base from V and 4 bases from J, the junction contained 11 bases not matched to a gene. Germline loops: CDR1 SGHRS, CDR2 YFSETQ. The CDR3 spells CASSLFLSASGSYEQYF. In DNA, the CDR3 is TGCGCCAGCAGCTTGTTTTTGTCGGCTAGCGGGAGTTACGAGCAGTACTTC.

The CDR3 protein is CASRGQTNTGELFF. The CDR3 region has the DNA TGTGCCAGCAGGGGACAGACGAACACCGGGGAGCTGTTTTTT. The chain is built from TRBV9 and TRBJ2-2; 7 nucleotides match TRBD1. Germline V lookup: CDR1 SGDLS, CDR2 YYNGEE. This CDR3 region has 14 residues. V dropped 5 bases and J dropped 0; count of bases not matched to a gene: 1.

This chain joins TRBV11-3 and TRBJ2-1; possibly TRBD1 or TRBD2 for D (5 bases each). Deletions cut 3 bases from V and 0 bases from J, with 12 bases between. From germline, CDR1 is SGHNT and CDR2 YENEEA. The CDR3 extends over 16 amino acids. CDR3 loop: CASSLGWGSSYNEQFF. The CDR3 region has the DNA TGTGCCAGCAGCTTGGGGTGGGGGAGCTCCTACAATGAGCAGTTCTTC.

This clone was recorded once. The DNA of the CDR3 is TGCGCCAGCAGCCAAGAGGTCGGTTCCTACGAGCAGTACTTC. It encodes CASSQEVGSYEQYF. This rearrangement joins TRBV4-3 to TRBJ2-7; D is unresolved. Deletions cut 0 bases from V and 1 base from J, with 7 bases between. The CDR3 contains 14 residues. Germline loops: CDR1 LGHNA, CDR2 YSLEER.

The chain has TRBV7-2 and TRBJ1-2, with a tentative D call TRBD1 (5 bases). Germline V lookup: CDR1 SGHTA, CDR2 FQGNSA. The V end was cut by 7 bases, the J end by 7 bases, with 22 bases between. This CDR3 has 15 residues. Here the CDR3 reads CASIKGAQGGAGYTF. CDR3 DNA: TGTGCCAGCATCAAAGGGGCCCAGGGTGGCGCTGGCTACACCTTC.

This chain uses TRBV5-3 with TRBJ1-1; tentative D call: TRBD1 (5 bases). TRBV5-3 is sorted into the ORF group, with uncertain function. The CDR3 is 14 amino acids. V shed 8 bases and J shed 1 base, with 15 bases lying between them. The CDR3 spells CASRAGTGNTEAFF. CDR3 DNA sequence: TGTGCCAGCAGAGCGGGGACGGGGAACACTGAAGCTTTCTTT.

The gene calls are TRBV5-4 and TRBJ2-3, with 15 bases fitting TRBD2. Trimming at V came to 7 bases and at J to 6 bases, leaving 9 bases not matched to a gene. The CDR3 consists of 16 residues. Germline V gives CDR1 SGHNT, CDR2 YYREEE (reference sequence). The CDR3 sequence: CASFRTSGGASDTQYF. CDR3 nucleotide sequence: TGTGCCAGCTTCCGGACTAGCGGGGGGGCCTCCGATACGCAGTATTTT.

This chain joins TRBV10-3 and TRBJ2-7; 12 nucleotides align to TRBD2. Germline V gives CDR1 ENHRY, CDR2 SYGVKD. The CDR3 sequence is 14 residues long. J gave up 6 bases and V 6 bases, and 6 bases lay outside the gene matches. The CDR3 protein is CAISRTSGNTEQYF. The DNA for the CDR3 is TGTGCCATCAGCCGGACTAGCGGGAATACCGAGCAGTACTTC.

The chain recombines TRBV9 with TRBJ1-2; 9 bases fit TRBD1. CDR1 and CDR2 from the germline V gene are SGDLS and YYNGEE. With 4 bases clipped from V and 8 bases from J, the junction kept 12 bases outside the gene matches. This CDR3 contains 15 residues. CDR3 sequence: CASSSNRDRVYGYTF. CDR3 nucleotide sequence: TGTGCCAGCAGCTCTAACCGGGACAGGGTCTACGGCTACACCTTC. The full variable domain, its missing parts supplied by reference TRBV9 and TRBJ1-2, is DSGVTQTPKHLITATGQRVTLRCSPRSGDLSVYWYQQSLDQGLQFLIQYYNGEERAKGNILERFSAQQFPDLHSELNLSSLELGDSALYFCASSSNRDRVYGYTFGSGTRLTVV.

This chain uses TRBV5-6 with TRBJ1-1; tentatively, D is TRBD1 (5 bases). Looked up from germline, CDR1 is SGHDT and CDR2 is YYEEEE. The CDR3 is made up of 14 amino acids. Trimming stripped 1 base from V and 6 bases from J, with 13 bases between. The CDR3 protein is CASSLNMGDSEAFF. CDR3 DNA sequence: TGTGCCAGCAGCTTGAACATGGGGGACTCTGAAGCTTTCTTT.

The V and J genes are TRBV6-4 and TRBJ2-5; tentatively, D is TRBD1 (5 bases). V lost 4 bases, J lost 5 bases, and 11 bases lay in between. The CDR3 totals 13 residues. Germline CDR1 and CDR2: MRHNA and SNTAGT. The CDR3: CASSVRAGETQYF. The CDR3 bases are TGTGCCAGCAGTGTCAGGGCAGGGGAGACCCAGTACTTC.

This sequence joins TRBV5-7 and TRBJ2-1, with 9 bases matching TRBD1. TRBV5-7 is placed among ORFs of uncertain function. The CDR3 is 18 amino acids. The J segment lost 8 bases and the V segment lost 2 bases, leaving 17 bases of the junction unmatched. The CDR3 here is CASSFKDHRGPLGDEQFF. The CDR3 nucleotides are TGTGCCAGCAGCTTCAAAGACCACAGGGGGCCACTGGGGGATGAGCAGTTCTTC.

This chain links TRBV9 with TRBJ2-3; D is tentatively TRBD1 or TRBD2 (7 bases each). This CDR3 contains 15 residues. The V gene's germline CDR1 is SGDLS and CDR2 YYNGEE. V was pared by 4 bases and J by 3 bases, with 15 bases between. This CDR3 is CASSPRQGGTDTQYF. The CDR3, as DNA: TGTGCCAGCAGCCCTCGACAGGGAGGGACAGATACGCAGTATTTT.

The chain has TRBV15 and TRBJ2-7, with 9 positions matching TRBD1. The J segment lost 6 bases and the V segment lost 6 bases, leaving 6 bases of the junction unmatched. The germline V gene encodes CDR1 LNHNV and CDR2 YYDKDF (reference sequence). The CDR3 length is 13 residues. DNA of the CDR3: TGTGCCACCAGTCAGGACAGGGGCCTCGAGCAGTACTTC. This codes for CATSQDRGLEQYF.

This clone turned up a few times. The genes are TRBV25-1 and TRBJ2-2, with 7 positions matching TRBD1. V dropped 2 bases and J dropped 1; count of bases not matched to a gene: 7. The CDR3 contains 17 residues. CDR1 and CDR2 (germline): MGHDK, SYGVNS. CDR3 loop: CASSEAQGRKNTGELFF. DNA for the CDR3: TGTGCCAGCAGTGAAGCACAGGGGAGAAAGAACACCGGGGAGCTGTTTTTT.